This is a list of T cell receptor beta chains from one sample in a study of CD8 T cells in Susac syndrome. One entry per CDR3 protein, called by TCRdb with MiXCR from the immunoSEQ multiplex PCR reads. The sample has more than 200,000 distinct CDR3 sequences; 93% are singletons. Material for sequencing was CD4+ T cells from PBMCs. Receptors were obtained from a human donor with multiple sclerosis. The CDR3 runs from the conserved cysteine through the conserved F or W. A D gene is named only where the DNA matches it firmly. Some rows have no size entry. The others give once, few or many, or a class for an expanded clone.

v_gene: TRBV29-1; j_gene: TRBJ2-6; abundance: .; d_gene: TRBD1; CDR3aa: CSVGGDRESIAGANVLTF; CDR3nt: TGCAGCGTTGGGGGGGACAGGGAGTCCATAGCTGGGGCCAACGTCCTGACTTTC
v_gene: TRBV3-1; j_gene: TRBJ2-1; abundance: .; d_gene: .; CDR3aa: CASSQDQGGISNEQFF; CDR3nt: TGTGCCAGCAGCCAAGATCAGGGGGGCATTAGCAATGAGCAGTTCTTC
v_gene: TRBV20-1; j_gene: TRBJ2-4; abundance: .; d_gene: .; CDR3aa: CSARDFRGSGILAKNIQYF; CDR3nt: TGCAGTGCTAGAGATTTTCGAGGGTCGGGAATCTTAGCCAAAAACATTCAGTACTTC
v_gene: TRBV3-1; j_gene: TRBJ1-5; abundance: .; d_gene: .; CDR3aa: CASTQGRDQPQHF; CDR3nt: TGTGCCAGCACCCAAGGCCGGGATCAGCCCCAGCATTTT
v_gene: TRBV20-1; j_gene: TRBJ2-5; abundance: .; d_gene: .; CDR3aa: CSAISGSETQYF; CDR3nt: TGCAGTGCTATCTCAGGGTCGGAGACCCAGTACTTC
v_gene: TRBV6-1; j_gene: TRBJ1-5; abundance: once; d_gene: .; CDR3aa: CASSPEDTQPQHF; CDR3nt: TGTGCCAGCAGTCCCGAGGACACTCAGCCCCAGCATTTT
v_gene: TRBV3-1; j_gene: TRBJ2-7; abundance: .; d_gene: .; CDR3aa: CASSLLGASSDEQYF; CDR3nt: TGTGCCAGCAGCCTCCTCGGGGCTAGTAGCGACGAGCAGTACTTC
v_gene: TRBV7-6; j_gene: TRBJ1-1; abundance: .; d_gene: .; CDR3aa: CASSLGLGDTEAFF; CDR3nt: TGTGCCAGCAGCTTAGGGCTAGGGGACACTGAAGCTTTCTTT
v_gene: TRBV10-3; j_gene: TRBJ1-1; abundance: .; d_gene: .; CDR3aa: CAIKQAVNTEAFF; CDR3nt: TGTGCCATCAAGCAGGCGGTGAACACTGAAGCTTTCTTT
v_gene: TRBV4-1; j_gene: TRBJ1-4; abundance: .; d_gene: TRBD1; CDR3aa: CASSQYGTGGLSNEKLFF; CDR3nt: TGCGCCAGCAGCCAGTACGGGACAGGGGGATTATCTAATGAAAAACTGTTTTTT
v_gene: TRBV5-6; j_gene: TRBJ2-1; abundance: .; d_gene: TRBD2; CDR3aa: CASSSIAGGPDEQFF; CDR3nt: TGTGCCAGCAGCTCTATAGCGGGAGGGCCTGATGAGCAGTTCTTC
v_gene: TRBV20-1; j_gene: TRBJ2-5; abundance: .; d_gene: TRBD2; CDR3aa: CSAHHTSGGSQETQYF; CDR3nt: TGCAGTGCTCACCACACTAGCGGGGGGTCCCAAGAGACCCAGTACTTC
v_gene: TRBV30; j_gene: TRBJ1-3; abundance: few; d_gene: .; CDR3aa: CAWSVLSGNTIYF; CDR3nt: TGTGCCTGGAGTGTCCTGTCTGGAAACACCATATATTTT
v_gene: TRBV30; j_gene: TRBJ1-1; abundance: .; d_gene: .; CDR3aa: CAWSAPFGPTEAFF; CDR3nt: TGTGCCTGGAGTGCCCCCTTCGGGCCCACTGAAGCTTTCTTT
v_gene: TRBV28; j_gene: TRBJ1-1; abundance: .; d_gene: .; CDR3aa: CASSPAEGRTEAFF; CDR3nt: TGTGCCAGCAGTCCAGCGGAGGGACGGACTGAAGCTTTCTTT
v_gene: TRBV29-1; j_gene: TRBJ2-1; abundance: .; d_gene: .; CDR3aa: CSGKGLYNEQFF; CDR3nt: TGCAGCGGAAAGGGCCTCTACAATGAGCAGTTCTTC
v_gene: TRBV9; j_gene: TRBJ1-1; abundance: .; d_gene: .; CDR3aa: CASSVGVGQGNTEAFF; CDR3nt: TGTGCCAGCAGCGTAGGGGTGGGGCAGGGTAACACTGAAGCTTTCTTT
v_gene: TRBV30; j_gene: TRBJ1-4; abundance: .; d_gene: .; CDR3aa: CAWSVKGGKLFF; CDR3nt: TGTGCCTGGAGTGTAAAGGGTGGGAAACTGTTTTTT
v_gene: TRBV10-3; j_gene: TRBJ1-1; abundance: .; d_gene: .; CDR3aa: CAIRPGRPNTEAFF; CDR3nt: TGTGCCATCAGGCCGGGACGCCCGAACACTGAAGCTTTCTTT
v_gene: TRBV10-3; j_gene: TRBJ2-2; abundance: .; d_gene: .; CDR3aa: CAISGTRSPGELFF; CDR3nt: TGTGCCATCAGCGGGACGCGGAGCCCCGGGGAGCTGTTTTTT
v_gene: TRBV28; j_gene: TRBJ2-4; abundance: .; d_gene: .; CDR3aa: CASSPSSMDIQYF; CDR3nt: TGTGCCAGCAGTCCCTCCTCCATGGACATTCAGTACTTC
v_gene: TRBV9; j_gene: TRBJ1-6; abundance: .; d_gene: .; CDR3aa: CASSGGLPYNSPLHF; CDR3nt: TGTGCCAGCAGCGGGGGACTACCTTATAATTCACCCCTCCACTTT
v_gene: TRBV27; j_gene: TRBJ1-5; abundance: .; d_gene: TRBD1; CDR3aa: CASPPTGTQPQHF; CDR3nt: TGTGCCAGCCCCCCGACAGGGACTCAGCCCCAGCATTTT
v_gene: TRBV5-1; j_gene: TRBJ2-3; abundance: once; d_gene: TRBD2; CDR3aa: CASITSGLTDTQYF; CDR3nt: TGCGCCAGCATCACTAGCGGGCTCACAGATACGCAGTATTTT
v_gene: TRBV24-1; j_gene: TRBJ2-5; abundance: .; d_gene: .; CDR3aa: CATRQGIGTQYF; CDR3nt: TGTGCCACCCGGCAGGGGATCGGGACCCAGTACTTC
v_gene: TRBV2; j_gene: TRBJ2-7; abundance: .; d_gene: .; CDR3aa: CASSATGTLYEQYF; CDR3nt: TGTGCCAGCAGTGCTACAGGGACTCTATACGAGCAGTACTTC
v_gene: TRBV7-9; j_gene: TRBJ1-5; abundance: .; d_gene: .; CDR3aa: CASSLGRGGQGNQPQHF; CDR3nt: TGTGCCAGCAGCTTAGGTCGGGGGGGGCAGGGCAATCAGCCCCAGCATTTT
v_gene: TRBV27; j_gene: TRBJ2-3; abundance: .; d_gene: .; CDR3aa: CATSRRDVDTQYF; CDR3nt: TGTGCGACCTCCCGCCGGGACGTTGATACGCAGTATTTT
v_gene: TRBV5-1; j_gene: TRBJ2-7; abundance: .; d_gene: .; CDR3aa: CASSLDSVEQYF; CDR3nt: TGCGCCAGCAGCTTGGACTCCGTCGAGCAGTACTTC
v_gene: TRBV5-4; j_gene: TRBJ2-6; abundance: .; d_gene: .; CDR3aa: CASSQQISGANVLTF; CDR3nt: TGTGCCAGCAGCCAACAAATCTCTGGGGCCAACGTCCTGACTTTC
v_gene: TRBV19; j_gene: TRBJ2-2; abundance: .; d_gene: .; CDR3aa: CASRARTGNTGELFF; CDR3nt: TGTGCCAGTAGGGCCCGGACGGGGAACACCGGGGAGCTGTTTTTT
v_gene: TRBV20-1; j_gene: TRBJ2-1; abundance: .; d_gene: TRBD2; CDR3aa: CSAELAGGQWNEQFF; CDR3nt: TGCAGTGCGGAACTAGCGGGGGGGCAGTGGAATGAGCAGTTCTTC
v_gene: TRBV9; j_gene: TRBJ2-5; abundance: .; d_gene: TRBD1; CDR3aa: CASNRGQGVGETQYF; CDR3nt: TGTGCCAGCAACCGGGGACAGGGGGTTGGAGAGACCCAGTACTTC
v_gene: TRBV5-1; j_gene: TRBJ1-1; abundance: .; d_gene: TRBD1; CDR3aa: CASSLRQGGTEAFF; CDR3nt: TGCGCCAGCAGCTTGCGACAGGGAGGGACTGAAGCTTTCTTT
v_gene: TRBV12-3/TRBV12-4; j_gene: TRBJ1-4; abundance: .; d_gene: TRBD1; CDR3aa: CASSLGNRGRGKLFF; CDR3nt: TGTGCCAGCAGTTTAGGGAACAGGGGGCGAGGAAAACTGTTTTTT
v_gene: TRBV9; j_gene: TRBJ2-4; abundance: .; d_gene: .; CDR3aa: CASSNGLTNIQYF; CDR3nt: TGTGCCAGCAGCAATGGACTGACGAACATTCAGTACTTC
v_gene: TRBV7-3; j_gene: TRBJ1-2; abundance: .; d_gene: .; CDR3aa: CASSLTSDSIAGYTF; CDR3nt: TGTGCCAGCAGCTTAACGTCGGACAGCATTGCCGGCTACACCTTC
v_gene: TRBV25-1; j_gene: TRBJ1-1; abundance: .; d_gene: .; CDR3aa: CASTFSFETEAFF; CDR3nt: TGTGCCAGCACCTTCTCTTTCGAAACTGAAGCTTTCTTT
v_gene: TRBV3-1; j_gene: TRBJ1-5; abundance: .; d_gene: .; CDR3aa: CASSQDTGSDQPQHF; CDR3nt: TGTGCCAGCAGCCAAGATACAGGGTCTGATCAGCCCCAGCATTTT
v_gene: TRBV25-1; j_gene: TRBJ1-1; abundance: .; d_gene: .; CDR3aa: CASSDLNTEAFF; CDR3nt: TGTGCCAGCAGTGACCTGAACACTGAAGCTTTCTTT
v_gene: TRBV25-1; j_gene: TRBJ2-4; abundance: .; d_gene: TRBD1; CDR3aa: CASRGLTGALAKNIQYF; CDR3nt: TGTGCCAGCAGGGGATTAACAGGGGCCCTAGCCAAAAACATTCAGTACTTC
v_gene: TRBV7-9; j_gene: TRBJ1-3; abundance: .; d_gene: .; CDR3aa: CASSLAPDENTIYF; CDR3nt: TGTGCCAGCAGCTTAGCCCCTGATGAAAACACCATATATTTT
v_gene: TRBV7-8; j_gene: TRBJ2-5; abundance: .; d_gene: .; CDR3aa: CASSLDPPMAGRETQYF; CDR3nt: TGTGCCAGCAGCTTAGACCCCCCAATGGCGGGGCGAGAGACCCAGTACTTC
v_gene: TRBV20-1; j_gene: TRBJ2-5; abundance: .; d_gene: TRBD1; CDR3aa: CSALTGVGETQYF; CDR3nt: TGCAGTGCGCTAACAGGGGTCGGGGAGACCCAGTACTTC
v_gene: TRBV24-1; j_gene: TRBJ2-1; abundance: .; d_gene: .; CDR3aa: CATSRPSGDGGRNEQFF; CDR3nt: TGTGCCACCAGTCGCCCTTCCGGGGACGGTGGGCGGAATGAGCAGTTCTTC
v_gene: TRBV29-1; j_gene: TRBJ1-1; abundance: .; d_gene: .; CDR3aa: CSVDGAMNTEAFF; CDR3nt: TGCAGCGTTGACGGGGCCATGAACACTGAAGCTTTCTTT
v_gene: TRBV29-1; j_gene: TRBJ2-3; abundance: .; d_gene: .; CDR3aa: CSVDPRDTQYF; CDR3nt: TGCAGCGTTGACCCCCGAGATACGCAGTATTTT
v_gene: TRBV5-1; j_gene: TRBJ2-5; abundance: .; d_gene: .; CDR3aa: CASSPDPGETQYF; CDR3nt: TGCGCCAGCAGCCCTGACCCTGGAGAGACCCAGTACTTC
v_gene: TRBV9; j_gene: TRBJ2-7; abundance: .; d_gene: .; CDR3aa: CASSERYEGAYEQYF; CDR3nt: TGTGCCAGCAGCGAACGTTATGAGGGAGCCTACGAGCAGTACTTC
v_gene: TRBV6-2/TRBV6-3; j_gene: TRBJ2-2; abundance: .; d_gene: TRBD1; CDR3aa: CASSPGGATGELFF; CDR3nt: TGTGCCAGCAGCCCAGGGGGCGCGACCGGGGAGCTGTTTTTT